The entry below gives a single TCR beta chain sequence along with its context. The antigen is not known. The CDR3 extends over 15 amino acids. The V and J ends lost 6 bases and 5 bases, in that order; junction bases with no gene match: 8. Looked up from germline, CDR1 is MNHNS and CDR2 is SASEGT. The data stem from a study of PD-1 blockade in classical Hodgkin lymphoma. Each of the patients experienced relapse following autologous stem cell transplantation, and their brentuximab vedotin exposure differed. Repertoires were generated with immunoSEQ multiplex PCR, while TCRdb's copy carries only in-frame clones and drops some. This sample has some 93,000 clones, with roughly 92% found just once. The study, taken as a whole, reports: By cycle point C4D1, TCR diversity had risen significantly in CD4+ cells (but not CD8+ cells). Newly diagnosed patients were reported to exhibit reduced baseline TCR diversity relative to healthy donors.

This chain joins TRBV6-1 and TRBJ2-2, with TRBD2 matching over 8 bases. Source: peripheral blood mononuclear cells (PBMCs), taken at baseline. The sequence came from a human donor with classical Hodgkin lymphoma. CDR3 protein: CASSRTSGETGELFF. The CDR3 region has the DNA TGTGCCAGCAGCCGAACTAGCGGTGAAACCGGGGAGCTGTTTTTT.